Reported below is one T cell receptor beta chain. After removal of 5 bases from V and 2 bases from J, the junction contained 5 bases not matched to a gene. The CDR3 runs to 15 residues. Per germline, CDR1 LGHDT and CDR2 YNNKEL (reference sequence). Repertoires were generated with immunoSEQ multiplex PCR, while TCRdb's copy carries only in-frame clones and drops some. The data show some 87,000 clones, around 82% seen once. The data belong to a study of blood T cell repertoires in COVID-19. The sample consisted of peripheral blood. This sequence originates from an elderly man with active or convalescent COVID-19. The chain carries TRBV3-1 (or the pseudogene TRBV3-2) and TRBJ2-1; 8 bases fit TRBD1. This CDR3 reads CASSSPGQAYNEQFF. The CDR3 DNA sequence: TGTGCCAGCAGCTCGCCGGGACAGGCCTACAATGAGCAGTTCTTC.